A single sample gave rise to the 27 T cell receptor beta chains below, sequenced in a study of T cells in Graves' hyperthyroidism and ophthalmopathy. The investigators amplified TCR beta CDR3 regions from RNA transcripts. During a first-round RT-PCR of the TCR CDR3, the HTBI primer set was used. TCRdb ran MiXCR on the multiplex PCR reads and lists one entry per CDR3 protein. The sample consists of about 560,000 distinct CDR3 sequences, 15% to 20% of them appearing once. The sequenced material came from blood. The source of these receptors is a woman between 18 and 29 years old with Graves' hyperthyroidism.

CDR3: CASSYINSNQPQHF. The CDR3 DNA follows: TGTGCCAGCAGTTATATTAATAGCAATCAGCCCCAGCATTTT. The V call is TRBV6-1, the J call TRBJ1-5; D is unclear. The CDR3 loop spans 14 amino acids. V gave up 5 bases and J gave up 0 bases, with 8 bases separating them. The germline V gene encodes CDR1 MNHNS and CDR2 SASEGT.

This clonotype has a count of ten or more. The V call is TRBV6-1, the J call TRBJ1-1; maybe TRBD1 (6 bases). With 5 bases removed from V and 0 bases from J, the gap between germline ends came to 10 bases. The CDR3 loop spans 14 amino acids. Germline V gene sequence: CDR1 MNHNS, CDR2 SASEGT. Here the CDR3 reads CASSFRDMNTEAFF. In DNA, the CDR3 is TGTGCCAGCAGTTTTAGGGACATGAACACTGAAGCTTTCTTT.

The chain couples TRBV7-2 to TRBJ1-1; 9 bases align to TRBD1. This CDR3 is built from 16 residues. Germline V lookup: CDR1 SGHTA, CDR2 FQGNSA. Losses at the gene ends were 5 bases for V and 6 bases for J; bases not matched to a gene: 13. The DNA for the CDR3 is TGTGCCAGCAGCCGGTACTTTACAGGGGGCGGGGCTGAAGCTTTCTTT. Amino acids: CASSRYFTGGGAEAFF.

J is TRBJ2-5 and V is TRBV6-2 or TRBV6-3; tentative D call: TRBD1 (6 bases). Trimming removed 2 bases from V and 4 bases from J, with 11 bases in between. The CDR3 covers 14 residues. Germline assignment: CDR1 MNHEY and CDR2 SVGEGT. CDR3 sequence reads: CASSYPDRSETQYF. CDR3 in DNA: TGTGCCAGCAGTTACCCGGACAGATCAGAGACCCAGTACTTC.

This clonotype showed up just a few times. The V and J genes are TRBV5-1 and TRBJ2-6; TRBD2 aligns across 13 bases. Germline CDR1 SGHRS, CDR2 YFSETQ. The J segment lost 0 bases and the V segment lost 1 base, leaving 10 bases of the junction unmatched. This CDR3 contains 21 residues. The CDR3 DNA reads as TGCGCCAGCAGCTTGTTGATGCCCGGGACTAGCGGGACCTCTGGGGCCAACGTCCTGACTTTC. Protein sequence: CASSLLMPGTSGTSGANVLTF.

Ten or more counts support this clonotype. The chain carries TRBV3-1 and TRBJ2-1; 10 nucleotides align to TRBD2. The CDR3 totals 16 residues. The ends lost 1 base at V and 8 bases at J; junction bases unmatched: 8. Germline V gives CDR1 LGHDT, CDR2 YNNKEL (reference sequence). CDR3 residues: CASSQVLPSGSYEQFF. The CDR3 region has the DNA TGTGCCAGCAGCCAAGTCCTCCCTAGCGGGAGCTATGAGCAGTTCTTC.

Ten or more counts support this clonotype. The chain couples TRBV2 to TRBJ1-5; a weak D match, TRBD1 (6 bases). V was shortened by 4 bases and J by 3 bases, with 10 bases between the two germline ends. Germline V lookup: CDR1 SNHLY, CDR2 FYNNEI. The CDR3 is 14 amino acids. The CDR3 is CASSGGAANQPQHF. As DNA, the CDR3 is TGTGCCAGCAGTGGGGGGGCCGCCAATCAGCCCCAGCATTTT.

The rearrangement joins TRBV6-2 or TRBV6-3 to TRBJ1-6; TRBD1 agrees at 7 bases. The CDR3 is made up of 15 amino acids. Trimming removed 0 bases from V and 6 bases from J; junction bases left unmatched: 2. Germline V gene data show CDR1 as MNHEY and CDR2 as SVGEGT. The CDR3 spells CASSYSGQINSPLHF. CDR3 coding DNA: TGTGCCAGCAGTTACTCGGGACAGATTAATTCACCCCTCCACTTT.

This clonotype was seen only a few times. CDR3 protein: CAFCPARSTDTQYF. The DNA for the CDR3 is TGTGCCTTCTGCCCGGCTAGGAGCACAGATACGCAGTATTTT. This chain connects TRBV30 to TRBJ2-3, with D uncertain. The CDR3 is 14 residues long. Germline CDR1 reads GTSNPN; CDR2 reads SVGIG (reference sequence). Between the trimmed V and J ends, which lost 7 bases and 0 bases, there was a span of 14 bases.

The chain carries TRBV6-9 and TRBJ2-7; D is perhaps TRBD2 (6 bases). Trimming cost V 4 bases and J 0 bases, with 16 bases left between them. The germline gives CDR1 MNHGY, CDR2 SVAAGI. This CDR3 is 16 amino acids long. The CDR3, as DNA: TGTGCCAGCAGTTCCCATCACGGGAGAAGCTCCTACGAGCAGTACTTC. Encoded protein: CASSSHHGRSSYEQYF.

The V and J genes are TRBV5-1 and TRBJ1-6; 7 nucleotides line up with TRBD1. Trimming at V came to 3 bases and at J to 7 bases, leaving 7 bases not matched to a gene. The length of the CDR3 is 15 residues. CDR1 and CDR2 (germline): SGHRS, YFSETQ. In DNA, the CDR3 is TGCGCCAGCAGCTGGAGACAGGGTCAGAATTCACCCCTCCACTTT. Encoded protein: CASSWRQGQNSPLHF.

With regard to this clonotype: This may be a read error: a much more frequent sequence differs by one nucleotide. The chain links TRBV28 to TRBJ2-1; TRBD2 aligns across 8 bases. Trimming removed 6 bases from V and 3 bases from J; junction bases left unmatched: 10. Germline V gene sequence: CDR1 MDHEN, CDR2 SYDVKM. This CDR3 is 16 amino acids long. DNA for the CDR3: TGTGCCAGCAGCCCCGGGAGCGGGAGATTCTACAATGAGCAGTTCTTC. This sequence encodes CASSPGSGRFYNEQFF.

CDR3 DNA sequence: TGTGCCAGCAGCTTGGTCGCAGACACTCGGCCCCAGCATTTT. Translated, it gives CASSLVADTRPQHF. The V gene is TRBV5-6, the J gene TRBJ1-5; D unclear. Germline values: CDR1 SGHDT, CDR2 YYEEEE. V was cut by 0 bases and J by 9 bases, with 13 bases left in between. This CDR3 is built from 14 residues.

This CDR3 reads CAWSLTSGPPGDTQYF. The CDR3 DNA is TGTGCCTGGAGTTTAACTAGCGGGCCCCCCGGTGATACGCAGTATTTT. J is TRBJ2-3 and V is TRBV30; 9 nucleotides align to TRBD2. This CDR3 comprises 16 residues. The germline CDR1 and CDR2 sequences are GTSNPN and SVGIG (reference sequence). V trimming: 2 bases; J trimming: 6 bases; junction bases outside the gene matches: 12.

This clonotype was recorded many times. The chain is built from TRBV20-1 and TRBJ2-7, with 11 bases lining up with TRBD2. The germline gives CDR1 DFQATT, CDR2 SNEGSKA (reference sequence). The CDR3 is made up of 17 amino acids. The V gene end was trimmed by 3 bases and the J gene end by 0 bases; junction bases not matched to a gene: 10. CDR3 sequence: CSASAGTSGRSSYEQYF. CDR3 nucleotides: TGCAGTGCTAGTGCCGGGACTAGCGGCCGAAGCTCCTACGAGCAGTACTTC.

This clonotype was seen a handful of times. The chain uses TRBV7-9 and TRBJ2-1; D unresolved. V was clipped by 7 bases and J by 8 bases, with 9 bases between them. Germline V gene sequence: CDR1 SEHNR, CDR2 FQNEAQ (reference sequence). The CDR3 runs 11 residues. In DNA, the CDR3 is TGTGCCAGCAACGGGTATGATGAGCAGTTCTTC. As protein: CASNGYDEQFF.

This clonotype was counted only a few times. DNA for the CDR3: TGTGCCAGCAGCGTAGTCGGGAACGGGGGCGGGGAGCTGTTTTTT. It encodes CASSVVGNGGGELFF. The chain links TRBV12-3 or TRBV12-4 to TRBJ2-2; weak D call: TRBD2 (6 bases). The CDR3 is 15 amino acids. With 6 bases removed from V and 7 bases from J, the gap between germline ends came to 18 bases.

In this sample, this clonotype turned up many times. The chain employs TRBV5-1 and TRBJ2-3; D remains unclear. CDR3 size: 15 residues. Per the germline V gene, CDR1 is SGHRS and CDR2 is YFSETQ. V dropped 2 bases and J dropped 1 base, with 11 bases sitting between them. In DNA, the CDR3 is TGCGCCAGCAGCTTCGTGAGTTTGGGCACAGATACGCAGTATTTT. Residues: CASSFVSLGTDTQYF.

This clonotype was seen at least ten times. The chain carries TRBV12-3 or TRBV12-4 and TRBJ2-5; TRBD1 agrees at 7 bases. With V trimmed by 5 bases and J by 5 bases, 8 bases remained unmatched. The CDR3 totals 14 residues. CDR3 DNA: TGTGCCAGCAGTCTACTAACGACAGGGGAGACCCAGTACTTC. As protein: CASSLLTTGETQYF.

This chain connects TRBV20-1 to TRBJ2-4; 7 positions match TRBD2. This CDR3 comprises 14 residues. With 3 bases clipped from V and 2 bases from J, the junction kept 4 bases outside the gene matches. Germline loops: CDR1 DFQATT, CDR2 SNEGSKA (reference sequence). CDR3 coding DNA: TGCAGTGCTAGGGGGCGGGAGCCCAAAAACATTCAGTACTTC. Translation gives CSARGREPKNIQYF.

This clonotype appeared many times. J is TRBJ2-1 and V is TRBV7-2, with D uncertain. CDR3 size: 14 residues. With 1 base removed from V and 2 bases from J, the gap between germline ends came to 6 bases. In germline, CDR1 is SGHTA, CDR2 FQGNSA. The CDR3 protein is CASSLDGPYNEQFF. The CDR3 coding sequence is TGTGCCAGCAGCTTAGACGGACCCTACAATGAGCAGTTCTTC.

This clonotype has ten or more counts. This chain links TRBV9 with TRBJ2-2, with D unclear. Deletions cut 0 bases from V and 1 base from J, with 4 bases between. CDR3 length: 14 amino acids. CDR1 SGDLS and CDR2 YYNGEE come from the germline V gene. CDR3 bases: TGTGCCAGCAGCGTAGCTGGGAACACCGGGGAGCTGTTTTTT. As protein: CASSVAGNTGELFF. Variable domain in full (rest from reference TRBV9 and TRBJ2-2): DSGVTQTPKHLITATGQRVTLRCSPRSGDLSVYWYQQSLDQGLQFLIQYYNGEERAKGNILERFSAQQFPDLHSELNLSSLELGDSALYFCASSVAGNTGELFFGEGSRLTVL.

As regards this clonotype: A read error may explain this, as a much larger clone is one base away. This sequence joins TRBV11-3 and TRBJ1-2, with D tentatively TRBD1 (6 bases). The CDR3 extends over 13 amino acids. Germline assignment: CDR1 SGHNT and CDR2 YENEEA. The CDR3 DNA sequence: TGTGCCAGCAGCTTAGGACAGGATGGTGGCTGCACCTTC. This sequence encodes CASSLGQDGGCTF. The entire variable domain, with the rest obtained from reference TRBV11-3 and TRBJ1-2, is as follows: EAGVVQSPRYKIIEKKQPVAFWCNPISGHNTLYWYLQNLGQGPELLIRYENEEAVDDSQLPKDRFSAERLKGVDSTLKIQPAELGDSAVYLCASSLGQDGGCTFGSGTRLTVV.

This clonotype was detected many times. The V call is TRBV20-1, the J call TRBJ2-5, with TRBD2 matching 8 bases. V trimming: 1 base; J trimming: 5 bases; junction bases outside the gene matches: 21. The CDR3 extends over 19 amino acids. Germline V CDR1 and CDR2: DFQATT, SNEGSKA (reference sequence). The CDR3 spells CSARVPSGGTMGVGETQYF. CDR3 coding DNA: TGCAGTGCTAGAGTCCCGAGCGGGGGAACCATGGGGGTAGGGGAGACCCAGTACTTC.

Only a few counts were recorded for this clonotype. This chain connects TRBV6-1 to TRBJ2-5; 9 nucleotides agree with TRBD1. The junction had 6 bases not matched to a gene; V was cut back by 5 bases and J by 5 bases. Germline V CDR1 and CDR2: MNHNS, SASEGT. CDR3 length: 14 residues. The CDR3 sequence is CASSLDRGVETQYF. The CDR3 DNA sequence: TGTGCCAGCAGTCTGGACAGGGGAGTCGAGACCCAGTACTTC.

At least ten counts were recorded for this clonotype. This sequence joins TRBV3-1 and TRBJ1-1; D is unclear. Trimming cost V 1 base and J 2 bases, with 17 bases left between them. The CDR3 covers 17 residues. The germline gives CDR1 LGHDT, CDR2 YNNKEL (reference sequence). The DNA of the CDR3 is TGTGCCAGCAGCCAAGTTGCGGCAAACCCAGGCAACACTGAAGCTTTCTTT. Translation gives CASSQVAANPGNTEAFF.

A few counts support this clonotype. The chain combines TRBV5-1 with TRBJ2-7; D possibly corresponds to TRBD1 (6 bases). The CDR3 length is 16 residues. Trimming removed 0 bases at V and 3 bases at J, with 16 bases between. Germline lookup yields CDR1 SGHRS and CDR2 YFSETQ. The CDR3 bases are TGCGCCAGCAGCTTGGATAGACAGGAGTTGGGCTACGAGCAGTACTTC. This codes for CASSLDRQELGYEQYF.